A single sample is the source of the 2 T cell receptor beta chains below, sequenced in a study of T cell repertoires in cytomegalovirus infection. TCRdb re-called the reads with MiXCR, one entry per CDR3 protein. The data show about 230,000 distinct CDR3 sequences, about 7% seen once. The material sequenced was PBMCs. The receptors stem from a human donor in good health (CMV status not recorded). Some clones in this sample may be carry-over from other donors' samples.

This clonotype was observed at least ten times. The chain has TRBV20-1 and TRBJ2-7, with D perhaps matching TRBD2 (5 bases). The CDR3 spans 11 residues. V was shortened by 3 bases and J by 8 bases, with 11 bases between the two germline ends. CDR1 DFQATT and CDR2 SNEGSKA come from the germline V gene (reference sequence). The CDR3 DNA sequence: TGCAGTGCTAGGCTGGAGGTGCAGCAGTACTTC. Translation gives CSARLEVQQYF.

There are many counts of this clonotype. The chain uses TRBV20-1 and TRBJ1-2; tentative D call: TRBD1 (5 bases). The germline V gene has CDR1 DFQATT and CDR2 SNEGSKA (reference sequence). V gave up 1 base and J gave up 2 bases, with 5 bases separating them. The CDR3 length is 12 residues. In DNA form, the CDR3 reads TGCAGTGCTAGAGGGGGGAACTATGGCTACACCTTC. It encodes CSARGGNYGYTF.